The rows below give T cell receptor beta chains drawn from one sample of a study of blood T cell repertoires in COVID-19. TCRdb's copy holds only in-frame clones and misses some; the assay was immunoSEQ multiplex PCR. The top ten clones hold around 1.5% of a sample with about 330,000 clones, about 82% of them seen once. Material for sequencing was peripheral blood. Receptor source: a woman in her forties or fifties with acute or convalescent COVID-19. Both conserved end residues are part of each CDR3. A D gene is named only where the DNA matches it firmly. A row's size may be missing; if present it is once, few, many or a size class.

V	size	D	J	CDR3	DNA
TRBV30	once	TRBD2	TRBJ2-4	CATRAAGGSNIQYF	TGTGCCACAAGGGCAGCGGGAGGGTCGAACATTCAGTACTTC
TRBV4-2	NA	TRBD2	TRBJ2-1	CASSQFSGSGDNEQFF	TGTGCCAGCAGCCAATTTAGCGGGAGTGGTGACAATGAGCAGTTCTTC
TRBV4-2	NA	NA	TRBJ1-4	CASSQDRRDTREKLFF	TGTGCCAGCAGCCAAGATCGAAGGGACACCCGAGAAAAACTGTTTTTT
TRBV5-1	NA	TRBD2	TRBJ2-3	CASSLSHGRGADTQYF	TGCGCCAGCAGCTTGTCTCACGGGAGGGGAGCAGATACGCAGTATTTT
TRBV19	NA	TRBD2	TRBJ2-7	CASSTRTSRSYEQYF	TGTGCCAGTAGTACCCGGACTAGCCGGTCGTACGAGCAGTACTTC
TRBV5-4	NA	NA	TRBJ2-2	CASSWSGNTGELFF	TGTGCCAGCAGCTGGAGCGGGAACACCGGGGAGCTGTTTTTT
TRBV6-9	NA	NA	TRBJ2-7	CARIRDSPGPCEQYF	TGTGCCAGGATCCGGGACTCCCCGGGCCCATGCGAGCAGTACTTC
TRBV7-9	NA	NA	TRBJ1-5	CASSSGFGNQPQHF	TGTGCCAGCAGCTCGGGGTTTGGCAATCAGCCCCAGCATTTT
TRBV7-8	NA	TRBD1	TRBJ1-3	CASSPGTVSSGNTIYF	TGTGCCAGCAGCCCCGGGACAGTAAGCTCTGGAAACACCATATATTTT
TRBV19	once	TRBD2	TRBJ2-7	CASSPPPGGRSEQYF	TGTGCCAGTAGTCCCCCCCCCGGCGGGAGATCCGAGCAGTACTTC
TRBV20-1	once	TRBD1	TRBJ1-5	CSASSGTGDQPQHF	TGCAGTGCTAGTTCTGGGACAGGGGATCAGCCCCAGCATTTT
TRBV10-1	NA	NA	TRBJ2-2	CALRAPEESNTGELFF	TGCGCCTTGAGAGCACCCGAAGAGTCGAACACCGGGGAGCTGTTTTTT
TRBV6-5	NA	TRBD2	TRBJ2-2	CASRRPGGSGELFF	TGTGCCAGCAGACGCCCCGGGGGGTCCGGGGAGCTGTTTTTT